This TCR beta chain was found in a study of brain T cells in children with intractable seizures. Produced via immunoSEQ multiplex PCR; TCRdb's table is partial and in-frame only. The sample has 300,000 to 400,000 clones; 85% to 95% are singletons. Time point meaning: blood from clinic visit 5 months post-surgery; TSC patient then seizure free. V was clipped by 5 bases and J by 5 bases; unmatched bases: 13. Germline lookup yields CDR1 SEHNR and CDR2 FQNEAQ (reference sequence). CDR3 length equals 17 residues. This sample comprised peripheral blood, obtained approximately 5 months after surgery. This receptor was obtained from a boy under two years old with tuberous sclerosis and intractable seizures. The chain couples TRBV7-9 to TRBJ2-1; the match to TRBD2 covers 9 bases. CDR3 sequence reads: CASSALVRLAVDNEQFF. The CDR3, as DNA: TGTGCCAGCAGCGCCCTAGTGAGACTAGCGGTAGACAATGAGCAGTTCTTC.